Described below is a single TCR beta chain sequence and its context. What it recognizes is unknown. CDR3 size: 15 residues. Per the germline V gene, CDR1 is SGHRS and CDR2 is YFSETQ. Trimming removed 1 base from V and 5 bases from J; junction bases left unmatched: 4. This sample is drawn from a study of shared clonotypes between healthy human individuals. Whole-study results and caveats: Across subsets, estimated richness was generally greater for naive than for memory populations.

The authors divided CD4+ cells into CD45RA+ naive and CD45RA-negative memory subsets. Here immunoSEQ multiplex PCR was the method, and the copy in TCRdb shows in-frame clones only, minus some. Of approximately 2.3 million clones listed, approximately 95% were seen once; the top ten hold about 0.39%. This chain links TRBV5-1 with TRBJ1-1; 11 bases agree with TRBD1. Source material: naive CD4+ T cells from PBMCs. Subset defined: CD45RA+ positively selected. This receptor was taken from a man aged 18 to 30 in good health. Some clones in this sample may be carry-over from other donors' samples. The CDR3 here is CASSLYGTGGTEAFF. CDR3 coding DNA: TGCGCCAGCAGCTTGTATGGGACAGGGGGAACTGAAGCTTTCTTT.